This TCR beta chain was captured in a study of metastatic and nonmetastatic thyroid tumors. Thyroid surgery was preceded by no treatment in any patient. Germline V lookup: CDR1 SQVTM, CDR2 ANQGSEA. With 2 bases removed from V and 6 bases from J, the gap between germline ends came to 14 bases. CDR3 size: 13 residues. TCRdb re-clonotyped the PCR reads via MiXCR. The sample yields 25,000 to 40,000 clones, roughly 6.8% seen once. This clone showed up many times. The source of this sequence is a female donor with papillary thyroid cancer or a benign thyroid nodule (not recorded which). Some clones in this sample may be carry-over from other donors' samples. This chain connects TRBV29-1 to TRBJ2-7, with D perhaps matching TRBD2 (7 bases). Sequencing was carried out using blood. CDR3 nucleotide sequence: TGCAGCGTTGAATTTTTAGGGGGGGGCGAGCAGTACTTC. This sequence encodes CSVEFLGGGEQYF.